One and the same sample provided the 28 T cell receptor beta chains below, sequenced in a study of blood T cells in healthy people across ages. Together with a sample-barcoded 5' primer, a J-beta primer mix was included in a second PCR lasting about 7 to 11 cycles. MiXCR, applied by TCRdb to the 5' RACE reads, yields one record per CDR3 protein. The table has roughly 680,000 distinct CDR3 sequences, about 51% seen once. The sequenced sample consisted of blood. These receptor sequences come from a woman of 80 years or more in good health.

In this sample, this clonotype turned up many times. The rearrangement uses TRBV20-1 and TRBJ2-5; weak D call: TRBD2 (5 bases). V was trimmed by 7 bases and J by 5 bases, leaving 17 bases between them. Germline V gives CDR1 DFQATT, CDR2 SNEGSKA (reference sequence). The CDR3 consists of 13 residues. The CDR3 here is CSVPGLALETQYF. CDR3 in DNA: TGCAGTGTCCCCGGACTGGCCCTGGAGACCCAGTACTTC.

This clonotype has only one observation. This chain joins TRBV4-2 and TRBJ1-1, with no clear D. CDR3 length: 14 amino acids. Trimming removed 3 bases at V and 3 bases at J, with 11 bases between. Germline loops: CDR1 LGHNA, CDR2 YNFKEQ. The CDR3 protein is CASSQSGVDTEAFF. The DNA of the CDR3 is TGTGCCAGCAGCCAGTCTGGTGTGGACACTGAAGCTTTCTTT.

This clonotype was found many times. The DNA of the CDR3 is TGTGCCACGCAGGGCAGTAGCACAGATACGCAGTATTTT. As protein: CATQGSSTDTQYF. V is TRBV28 and J is TRBJ2-3; possible D gene TRBD1, 5 bases. Trimming removed 10 bases from V and 0 bases from J, with 11 bases in between. CDR1 MDHEN and CDR2 SYDVKM come from the germline V gene. The CDR3 is 13 residues long. The full variable domain, in which reference TRBV28 and TRBJ2-3 provide the parts outside the CDR3, is DVKVTQSSRYLVKRTGEKVFLECVQDMDHENMFWYRQDPGLGLRLIYFSYDVKMKEKGDIPEGYSVSREKKERFSLILESASTNQTSMYLCATQGSSTDTQYFGPGTRLTVL.

This clonotype was found many times. V gene TRBV29-1 combines with J gene TRBJ2-2; D possibly corresponds to TRBD1 (6 bases). Germline-derived CDR1 and CDR2 are SQVTM and ANQGSEA. The V gene lost 7 bases and the J gene lost 6 bases, with 18 bases spanning the gap. This CDR3 has 14 residues. The CDR3 sequence is CSATGWGTSGELFF. The CDR3 nucleotides are TGCAGCGCCACAGGGTGGGGGACCTCCGGGGAGCTGTTTTTT.

In this sample, this clonotype turned up many times. V usage is TRBV6-6 and J usage is TRBJ2-7; possibly TRBD2 for D (6 bases). Trimming took off 0 bases at V and 2 bases at J, with 11 bases between the two ends. CDR1 MNHNY and CDR2 SVGAGI come from the germline V gene (reference sequence). The CDR3 sequence is 15 residues long. The CDR3, as DNA: TGTGCCAGCAGTTACTCTGCGGGATCAACCTACGAGCAGTACTTC. Amino acids: CASSYSAGSTYEQYF.

Only a few counts were recorded for this clonotype. The V call is TRBV2, the J call TRBJ1-4, with D possibly matching TRBD1 (6 bases). Looked up from germline, CDR1 is SNHLY and CDR2 is FYNNEI. V gave up 7 bases and J gave up 8 bases, with 17 bases separating them. This CDR3 comprises 14 residues. The CDR3 here is CASNRGQGNEKLFF. CDR3 nucleotides: TGTGCCAGCAACCGGGGGCAGGGAAACGAAAAACTGTTTTTT.

This clonotype was counted at least ten times. The chain recombines TRBV12-3 or TRBV12-4 with TRBJ2-1, with 9 nucleotides matching TRBD2. Trimming at V came to 3 bases and at J to 0 bases, leaving 9 bases not matched to a gene. The CDR3 consists of 18 residues. Written as DNA, the CDR3 is TGTGCCAGCAGTTTGGGTAGCGGGGGCCCCAGCTCCTACAATGAGCAGTTCTTC. Protein sequence: CASSLGSGGPSSYNEQFF.

V is TRBV11-3 and J is TRBJ2-1, with D tentatively TRBD1 (6 bases). Germline CDR1 is SGHNT and CDR2 is YENEEA. V lost 4 bases to trimming and J lost 6 bases, with 13 bases between them. This CDR3 contains 14 residues. The CDR3 DNA sequence: TGTGCCAGCAGCTCAGGGGTCTGGGGCAATGAGCAGTTCTTC. It specifies CASSSGVWGNEQFF.

The rearrangement joins TRBV7-8 to TRBJ2-1; 8 bases align to TRBD2. V was clipped by 5 bases and J by 0 bases; unmatched bases: 6. The CDR3 is made up of 16 amino acids. Germline lookup yields CDR1 SGHVS and CDR2 FQNEAQ. The CDR3 sequence is CASSPGLGSSYNEQFF. The CDR3 DNA is TGTGCCAGCAGCCCGGGACTAGGGAGCTCCTACAATGAGCAGTTCTTC.

This clonotype was counted ten times or more. The chain joins TRBV9 to TRBJ2-3, with 13 bases lining up with TRBD2. CDR1 is SGDLS and CDR2 is YYNGEE in the germline V gene. CDR3 length: 19 residues. Trimming removed 3 bases from V and 0 bases from J; junction bases left unmatched: 10. For the CDR3, the DNA is TGTGCCAGCAGCGAGGGACTAGCGGGGTTAATCTCTAGCACAGATACGCAGTATTTT. Its translation is CASSEGLAGLISSTDTQYF.

The V and J genes are TRBV4-3 and TRBJ2-6; D gene uncertain. V was pared by 0 bases and J by 0 bases, with 15 bases between. Germline-derived CDR1 and CDR2 are LGHNA and YSLEER. The CDR3 extends over 19 amino acids. CDR3 DNA: TGCGCCAGCAGCCAAGATGTTTGGGGTTTTGACTCTGGGGCCAACGTCCTGACTTTC. This codes for CASSQDVWGFDSGANVLTF.

This clonotype showed up many times. The V and J genes are TRBV20-1 and TRBJ2-5; D is perhaps TRBD1 (5 bases). V was pared by 3 bases and J by 5 bases, with 10 bases between. Germline V CDR1 and CDR2: DFQATT, SNEGSKA (reference sequence). The length of the CDR3 is 12 residues. This chain's CDR3 is CSARGPWETQYF. DNA for the CDR3: TGCAGTGCTAGGGGGCCGTGGGAGACCCAGTACTTC.

This clonotype has a count of ten or more. The chain recombines TRBV10-1 with TRBJ2-1; D perhaps matches TRBD2 (5 bases). CDR1 is WNHNN, CDR2 SYGVQD, per germline (reference sequence). Trimming left V 0 bases short and J 13 bases short, with 19 bases between. The CDR3 runs 15 residues. Written as DNA, the CDR3 is TGCGCCAGCAGTGAGTCCGGCGGGCCTACACCAGAACAGTTCTTC. Encoded protein: CASSESGGPTPEQFF.

The table lists this clonotype with many counts. One base away lies a much larger clone, so this may be a sequencing read error. The CDR3 protein is CSALGLAERYNEQYF. The CDR3 DNA reads as TGCAGTGCTCTGGGACTAGCGGAGCGATACAATGAGCAGTACTTC. The V and J genes are TRBV20-1 and TRBJ2-5; 11 nucleotides align to TRBD2. This CDR3 is 15 amino acids long. The ends lost 5 bases at V and 11 bases at J; junction bases unmatched: 16. Per germline, CDR1 DFQATT and CDR2 SNEGSKA (reference sequence).

The V and J genes are TRBV28 and TRBJ2-2; D remains unclear. Per the germline V gene, CDR1 is MDHEN and CDR2 is SYDVKM. The CDR3 length is 11 residues. The ends were cut back, 2 bases at V and 10 bases at J, with 5 bases in the middle. The CDR3 loop is CASSLNAELFF. The CDR3 region has the DNA TGTGCCAGCAGTTTAAATGCGGAGCTGTTTTTT.

The V call is TRBV28, the J call TRBJ2-7, with 7 bases that match TRBD2. The length of the CDR3 is 15 residues. The germline V gene encodes CDR1 MDHEN and CDR2 SYDVKM. V gave up 7 bases and J gave up 0 bases; unmatched junction bases: 9. The CDR3 spells CASTSSGKSSYEQYF. For the CDR3, the DNA is TGTGCCAGCACCTCTAGCGGCAAGAGCTCCTACGAGCAGTACTTC.

The rearrangement joins TRBV7-2 to TRBJ2-7; 9 bases fit TRBD1. V lost 1 base and J lost 5; bases outside the gene matches: 3. Germline lookup yields CDR1 SGHTA and CDR2 FQGNSA. This CDR3 contains 14 residues. The CDR3 DNA reads TGTGCCAGCAGCTTAGTAGGGACAGGGAACGAGCAGTACTTC. Encoded protein: CASSLVGTGNEQYF.

This clonotype showed up just a few times. This chain connects TRBV6-6 to TRBJ2-3, with D perhaps matching TRBD2 (6 bases). V lost 5 bases to trimming and J lost 3 bases, with 12 bases between them. The germline gives CDR1 MNHNY, CDR2 SVGAGI (reference sequence). The CDR3 covers 14 residues. CDR3 loop: CASSTRGGTDTQYF. The CDR3 DNA follows: TGTGCCAGCAGTACGCGGGGAGGTACAGATACGCAGTATTTT.

This clonotype was observed many times. The DNA of the CDR3 is TGTGCCAGCACCGAGTCCCCCTACGAGCAGTACTTC. Its translation is CASTESPYEQYF. The chain carries TRBV21-1 and TRBJ2-7; the D call TRBD2 from the table was never checked on the DNA. TRBV21-1 corresponds to a pseudogene. The CDR3 length is 12 residues.

This clonotype was seen a handful of times. CDR3 bases: TGTGCCAGCAGCCAAGTTCTCTCGATTGGCACCGGGGAGCTGTTTTTT. Amino acid sequence: CASSQVLSIGTGELFF. The chain has TRBV3-1 and TRBJ2-2; D is ambiguous. The length of the CDR3 is 16 residues. Deletions cut 1 base from V and 4 bases from J, with 13 bases between. Germline V gives CDR1 LGHDT, CDR2 YNNKEL (reference sequence).

In nucleotides, the CDR3 is TGTGCCAGCACAAGGGATAACTATGGCTACACCTTC. Its protein is CASTRDNYGYTF. The chain combines TRBV25-1 with TRBJ1-2; the D is unclear. The CDR3 is made up of 12 amino acids. Germline loops: CDR1 MGHDK, CDR2 SYGVNS. V was shortened by 7 bases and J by 1 base, with 7 bases between the two germline ends.

The rearrangement uses TRBV5-1 and TRBJ2-2; 10 bases agree with TRBD1. The CDR3 sequence is 17 residues long. Trimming at V came to 4 bases and at J to 3 bases, leaving 9 bases not matched to a gene. CDR1 is SGHRS and CDR2 is YFSETQ in the germline V gene. The CDR3 is CASSRSGTGDYTGELFF. CDR3 nucleotides: TGCGCCAGCAGCAGGTCCGGGACAGGGGACTACACCGGGGAGCTGTTTTTT.

The chain is built from TRBV2 and TRBJ2-3; TRBD2 aligns across 13 bases. CDR1 and CDR2 from the germline V gene are SNHLY and FYNNEI. J was trimmed by 5 bases and V by 8 bases; bases with no gene match: 7. The CDR3 extends over 15 amino acids. The CDR3 region has the DNA TGTGCCAGCGGACTCCGACTAGCGGGGGGAGATACGCAGTATTTT. Its protein product is CASGLRLAGGDTQYF.

The gene calls are TRBV12-3 or TRBV12-4 and TRBJ2-5; TRBD1 agrees at 7 bases. The CDR3 loop spans 14 amino acids. Trimming at V came to 2 bases and at J to 11 bases, leaving 11 bases not matched to a gene. The CDR3 here is CASSLNRGRGEQYF. CDR3 in DNA: TGTGCCAGCAGTTTAAACAGGGGCCGGGGAGAGCAGTACTTC.

This clonotype was counted ten times or more. A read error may account for a junction end that differs from germline. V usage is TRBV7-2 and J usage is TRBJ2-1, with TRBD2 as a possible D gene (5 bases). The germline gives CDR1 SGHTA, CDR2 FQGNSA. The CDR3 runs 17 residues. CDR3 sequence (DNA): TGTGCCAGCACCTTAACCAGCGGTCCCAAGCCTTACAATGAGCAGTTCTTC. Protein product: CASTLTSGPKPYNEQFF.

The V gene is TRBV20-1, the J gene TRBJ2-1; TRBD1 matches at 8 bases. There are 16 residues in the CDR3. The ends lost 1 base at V and 8 bases at J; junction bases unmatched: 13. CDR1 and CDR2 (germline): DFQATT, SNEGSKA (reference sequence). For the CDR3, the DNA is TGCAGTGCTAGAGTAAGGCAGGGGGCAAACGCGTATGAGCAGTTCTTC. Translated, it gives CSARVRQGANAYEQFF.

Turning to this clonotype: This may stem from a read error, because a much larger clone lies one nucleotide away. The chain joins TRBV5-1 to TRBJ2-1; TRBD2 aligns across 9 bases. Germline V gene data show CDR1 as SGHRS and CDR2 as YFSETQ. The CDR3 loop spans 16 amino acids. The trim removed 0 bases at V and 5 bases at J, leaving 6 bases unmatched. CDR3 sequence reads: CASSLAAPSGNNEQFF. CDR3 DNA sequence: TGCGCCAGCAGCTTGGCCGCGCCTAGCGGGAACAATGAGCAGTTCTTC.

This clonotype showed up many times. J is TRBJ2-3 and V is TRBV11-3; possible D gene TRBD2, 6 bases. Germline assignment: CDR1 SGHNT and CDR2 YENEEA. This CDR3 is built from 14 residues. V was pared by 4 bases and J by 4 bases, with 12 bases between. This CDR3 reads CASSSSWGADTQYF. Written as DNA, the CDR3 is TGTGCCAGCAGCTCCTCTTGGGGGGCAGATACGCAGTATTTT.